The 8 T cell receptor beta chains listed next were all sequenced from one sample in a study of naive and memory T cell subsets. The beta constant-region primer was an equimolar mix of two oligonucleotides covering TRBC1 and TRBC2. Nested alpha and beta constant-region primers with the SP2 primer drove four PCR rounds on ligated cDNA. TCRdb recomputed calls from the UMI-ligation and nested PCR reads with MiXCR, one row per CDR3 protein. The sample has 130,000 or so distinct CDR3 sequences; just over 35% are singletons. Sequences were obtained from central memory CD4+ T cells from blood. The source of these receptors is a human donor in good health.

This clonotype was seen a handful of times. The rearrangement links TRBV5-1 to TRBJ2-1; TRBD1 agrees at 9 bases. Germline loops: CDR1 SGHRS, CDR2 YFSETQ. CDR3 length equals 16 residues. The trim removed 5 bases at V and 1 base at J, leaving 7 bases unmatched. CDR3 sequence (DNA): TGCGCCAGCAGGGGACAGGGAGTCGGGTCCTACAATGAGCAGTTCTTC. As protein: CASRGQGVGSYNEQFF. Supplemented by reference TRBV5-1 and TRBJ2-1, the full variable domain reads KAGVTQTPRYLIKTRGQQVTLSCSPISGHRSVSWYQQTPGQGLQFLFEYFSETQRNKGNFPGRFSGRQFSNSRSEMNVSTLELGDSALYLCASRGQGVGSYNEQFFGPGTRLTVL.

This clonotype was observed a few times. The chain joins TRBV30 to TRBJ2-3; D is undetermined. The germline CDR1 and CDR2 sequences are GTSNPN and SVGIG (reference sequence). This CDR3 is 15 amino acids long. V was cut by 3 bases and J by 2 bases, with 15 bases left in between. The CDR3 loop is CAWRVTGSHTDTQYF. The CDR3 nucleotides read TGTGCCTGGAGGGTCACCGGGTCCCACACAGATACGCAGTATTTT.

The chain is built from TRBV28 and TRBJ2-3, with D tentatively TRBD2 (5 bases). V was cut by 6 bases and J by 5 bases, with 21 bases left in between. Germline lookup yields CDR1 MDHEN and CDR2 SYDVKM. The CDR3 loop spans 16 amino acids. CDR3 coding DNA: TGTGCCAGCAGGGCCGGGATATTCCCCTCCAAAGATACGCAGTATTTT. Its translation is CASRAGIFPSKDTQYF.

V gene TRBV4-3 combines with J gene TRBJ1-2; the D is unclear. The CDR3 spans 14 residues. Germline V gene sequence: CDR1 LGHNA, CDR2 YSLEER. Trimming left V 0 bases short and J 8 bases short, with 13 bases between. The CDR3 DNA reads as TGCGCCAGCAGCCAAGAAGGAGGGCGACGGGGCTACACCTTC. The encoded protein is CASSQEGGRRGYTF.

This clonotype was detected only a few times. The chain carries TRBV20-1 and TRBJ2-7; 7 nucleotides match TRBD2. This CDR3 region has 13 residues. Per germline, CDR1 DFQATT and CDR2 SNEGSKA (reference sequence). J gave up 0 bases and V 4 bases, and 3 bases lay outside the gene matches. The chain's CDR3 is CSATRGNSYEQYF. CDR3 in DNA: TGCAGTGCTACGCGGGGGAACTCCTACGAGCAGTACTTC.

The chain has TRBV5-4 and TRBJ1-1; D gene ambiguous. The ends were cut back, 4 bases at V and 1 base at J, with 14 bases in the middle. Germline V lookup: CDR1 SGHNT, CDR2 YYREEE (reference sequence). The CDR3 extends over 15 amino acids. This chain's CDR3 is CASSPELGRNTEAFF. In nucleotides, the CDR3 is TGTGCCAGCAGCCCGGAACTGGGAAGGAACACTGAAGCTTTCTTT.

This clonotype turned up a few times. V is TRBV5-1 and J is TRBJ1-1; a possible D gene is TRBD1 (5 bases). Germline values: CDR1 SGHRS, CDR2 YFSETQ. The CDR3 has 12 amino acids. Trimming removed 4 bases from V and 6 bases from J, with 10 bases in between. The CDR3 DNA reads as TGCGCCAGCAGCGTGCAGGGATCTGAAGCTTTCTTT. Protein: CASSVQGSEAFF.

The chain recombines TRBV25-1 with TRBJ2-5; the D gene could be TRBD1 or TRBD2 (6 bases each). Germline V gives CDR1 MGHDK, CDR2 SYGVNS. V dropped 2 bases and J dropped 5 bases, with 18 bases sitting between them. This CDR3 has 16 residues. The CDR3 bases are TGTGCCAGCAGTGAACCGCGGCAGGGGAGGTTGGAGACCCAGTACTTC. Translation gives CASSEPRQGRLETQYF. The full variable domain, with the rest looked up from reference TRBV25-1 and TRBJ2-5, is EADIYQTPRYLVIGTGKKITLECSQTMGHDKMYWYQQDPGMELHLIHYSYGVNSTEKGDLSSESTVSRIRTEHFPLTLESARPSHTSQYLCASSEPRQGRLETQYFGPGTRLLVL.